The 18 T cell receptor beta chains listed next were all sequenced from one sample in a study of T cell changes during pregnancy in multiple sclerosis. Sequencing used immunoSEQ multiplex PCR; TCRdb keeps in-frame clones, though not all of them. The table lists some 30,000 clones, more than 70% of them singletons, with 8.3% in the top ten. Sequencing was performed on CD8+ T cells from peripheral blood mononuclear cells, taken in the second trimester of pregnancy. The source is a female donor with multiple sclerosis, enrolled in a pregnancy study.

The table lists this clone with a few counts. This chain links TRBV6-1 with TRBJ1-6; 7 nucleotides agree with TRBD1. J lost 9 bases, V lost 4 bases, and 6 bases had no gene match. This CDR3 has 14 residues. Germline-derived CDR1 and CDR2 are MNHNS and SASEGT. CDR3 residues: CASSVGQASSPLHF. The DNA for the CDR3 is TGTGCCAGCAGTGTTGGACAGGCTAGTTCACCCCTCCACTTT.

The chain employs TRBV28 and TRBJ1-5; D gene ambiguous. Per germline, CDR1 MDHEN and CDR2 SYDVKM. V lost 4 bases and J lost 0, with 10 bases in between. The CDR3 has 15 residues. CDR3 sequence (DNA): TGTGCCAGCAGTTATATCACAGCTAGCAATCAGCCCCAGCATTTT. It encodes CASSYITASNQPQHF.

J is TRBJ2-2 and V is TRBV5-6; D perhaps matches TRBD1 (6 bases). The V gene's germline CDR1 is SGHDT and CDR2 YYEEEE. This CDR3 has 16 residues. V gave up 1 base and J gave up 0 bases, with 10 bases separating them. CDR3 coding DNA: TGTGCCAGCAGCTTGTTAAACAGGGCGAACACCGGGGAGCTGTTTTTT. Translation: CASSLLNRANTGELFF.

The V and J genes are TRBV13 and TRBJ2-1; D remains ambiguous. The V end was cut by 1 base, the J end by 4 bases, with 5 bases between. The CDR3 is 13 residues long. Germline V CDR1 and CDR2: PRHDT, FYEKMQ (reference sequence). The CDR3, as DNA: TGTGCCAGCAGCTTAGAACGGTACAATGAGCAGTTCTTC. Protein sequence: CASSLERYNEQFF.

This clone was counted between two and nine times. This rearrangement joins TRBV19 to TRBJ1-1, with TRBD1 matching over 9 bases. The CDR3 sequence is 15 residues long. V was clipped by 6 bases and J by 5 bases; unmatched bases: 10. Looked up from germline, CDR1 is LNHDA and CDR2 is SQIVND (reference sequence). Here the CDR3 reads CASSLTGGSETEAFF. The CDR3 coding sequence is TGTGCCAGTAGCCTGACAGGGGGATCGGAGACTGAAGCTTTCTTT.

The chain carries TRBV10-2 and TRBJ2-5; D may be TRBD2 (5 bases). Per germline, CDR1 WSHSY and CDR2 SAAADI. V was trimmed by 6 bases and J by 4 bases, leaving 9 bases between them. The CDR3 runs to 12 residues. The CDR3 DNA reads TGCGCCAGCAGGGACTCAGTAGAGACCCAGTACTTC. Its translation is CASRDSVETQYF.

J is TRBJ1-4 and V is TRBV4-3, with D unclear. This CDR3 comprises 14 residues. Germline assignment: CDR1 LGHNA and CDR2 YSLEER. Between the trimmed V and J ends, which lost 5 bases and 3 bases, there was a span of 10 bases. CDR3 sequence reads: CASSIAGANEKLFF. The CDR3 bases are TGCGCCAGCAGCATTGCCGGGGCTAATGAAAAACTGTTTTTT.

The chain combines TRBV4-2 with TRBJ1-2; D gene uncertain. Germline V gene data show CDR1 as LGHNA and CDR2 as YNFKEQ. CDR3 length: 14 amino acids. V was shortened by 0 bases and J by 6 bases, with 11 bases between the two germline ends. The CDR3 sequence: CASSQEGRGNGYTF. DNA of the CDR3: TGTGCCAGCAGCCAAGAAGGCCGGGGAAATGGCTACACCTTC.

The V and J genes are TRBV2 and TRBJ1-1; TRBD1 agrees at 10 bases. The CDR3 length is 15 residues. The germline V gene has CDR1 SNHLY and CDR2 FYNNEI. Germline trimming cut 1 base from V and 7 bases from J; bases unmatched to any gene: 6. The CDR3 spells CASSEVTGGGVEAFF. The DNA of the CDR3 is TGTGCCAGCAGTGAAGTGACAGGGGGCGGCGTTGAAGCTTTCTTT.

This clone rates as medium-sized. This chain uses TRBV7-9 with TRBJ1-1; tentatively, D is TRBD1 (6 bases). Germline-derived CDR1 and CDR2 are SEHNR and FQNEAQ (reference sequence). CDR3 length: 15 amino acids. Trimming stripped 5 bases from V and 4 bases from J, with 17 bases between. As DNA, the CDR3 is TGTGCCAGCAGCCCGGGGAGGGGGTGGGGCACTGAAGCTTTCTTT. This translates into CASSPGRGWGTEAFF.

The V gene is TRBV18, the J gene TRBJ1-1, with TRBD1 matching over 8 bases. From germline, CDR1 is KGHSH and CDR2 LQKENI. The V gene end was trimmed by 4 bases and the J gene end by 3 bases; junction bases not matched to a gene: 10. The CDR3 is 16 amino acids. The CDR3 sequence: CASSLSYRTGYTEAFF. DNA of the CDR3: TGTGCCAGCTCACTCTCGTATAGGACAGGGTACACTGAAGCTTTCTTT.

The rearrangement joins TRBV30 to TRBJ2-1, with no clear D. Trimming took off 4 bases at V and 5 bases at J, with 9 bases between the two ends. The CDR3 runs to 12 residues. Germline CDR1 reads GTSNPN; CDR2 reads SVGIG (reference sequence). The CDR3, as DNA: TGTGCCTGGAACTTAAAACACAATGAGCAGTTCTTC. Translating gives CAWNLKHNEQFF.

The chain recombines TRBV7-8 with TRBJ2-7, with 9 bases that match TRBD1. The CDR3 has 16 amino acids. The junction had 7 bases not matched to a gene; V was cut back by 2 bases and J by 2 bases. CDR1 is SGHVS, CDR2 FQNEAQ, per germline. CDR3 DNA: TGTGCCAGCAGCTTATGGGCCCGGACAGGGGCCTACGAGCAGTACTTC. Amino acid sequence: CASSLWARTGAYEQYF.

This clone was picked up a small number of times. V gene TRBV30 combines with J gene TRBJ2-3; 10 bases are a match to TRBD2. There are 15 residues in the CDR3. V was clipped by 5 bases and J by 2 bases; unmatched bases: 7. CDR1 and CDR2 from the germline V gene are GTSNPN and SVGIG (reference sequence). This chain's CDR3 is CAWDLLAGATDTQYF. The CDR3, as DNA: TGTGCCTGGGACCTGCTAGCGGGGGCCACAGATACGCAGTATTTT.

The chain recombines TRBV28 with TRBJ1-3, with TRBD1 matching over 7 bases. Germline V CDR1 and CDR2: MDHEN, SYDVKM. CDR3 length: 17 residues. V lost 6 bases, J lost 0 bases, and 11 bases stayed unmatched. CDR3 sequence: CASRSYRGANSGNTIYF. Written as DNA, the CDR3 is TGTGCCAGCAGGTCTTACAGGGGCGCGAACTCTGGAAACACCATATATTTT.

The chain uses TRBV4-3 and TRBJ2-7, with a possible D match to TRBD1 (7 bases). CDR1 and CDR2 from the germline V gene are LGHNA and YSLEER. V dropped 2 bases and J dropped 2 bases, with 22 bases sitting between them. The CDR3 runs to 18 residues. In DNA, the CDR3 is TGCGCCAGCAGCCAAACTCGATCTCGGGGGACAGCCGCCTACGAGCAGTACTTC. Translated: CASSQTRSRGTAAYEQYF.

This clone has just one count. V usage is TRBV5-4 and J usage is TRBJ1-1; 10 bases agree with TRBD1. J was trimmed by 5 bases and V by 1 base; bases with no gene match: 5. CDR3 length equals 15 residues. The germline V gene has CDR1 SGHNT and CDR2 YYREEE (reference sequence). The CDR3 loop reads CASSLQGQGMTEAFF. The CDR3 bases are TGTGCCAGCAGCTTGCAGGGACAGGGGATGACTGAAGCTTTCTTT.

This chain uses TRBV11-2 with TRBJ2-2, with 8 bases that match TRBD1. The V and J ends lost 3 bases and 6 bases, in that order; junction bases with no gene match: 6. The CDR3 totals 15 residues. Germline CDR1 is SGHAT and CDR2 is FQNNGV. The CDR3 spells CASSFGQGGPGELFF. The CDR3 DNA follows: TGTGCCAGCAGCTTTGGACAGGGTGGTCCCGGGGAGCTGTTTTTT.